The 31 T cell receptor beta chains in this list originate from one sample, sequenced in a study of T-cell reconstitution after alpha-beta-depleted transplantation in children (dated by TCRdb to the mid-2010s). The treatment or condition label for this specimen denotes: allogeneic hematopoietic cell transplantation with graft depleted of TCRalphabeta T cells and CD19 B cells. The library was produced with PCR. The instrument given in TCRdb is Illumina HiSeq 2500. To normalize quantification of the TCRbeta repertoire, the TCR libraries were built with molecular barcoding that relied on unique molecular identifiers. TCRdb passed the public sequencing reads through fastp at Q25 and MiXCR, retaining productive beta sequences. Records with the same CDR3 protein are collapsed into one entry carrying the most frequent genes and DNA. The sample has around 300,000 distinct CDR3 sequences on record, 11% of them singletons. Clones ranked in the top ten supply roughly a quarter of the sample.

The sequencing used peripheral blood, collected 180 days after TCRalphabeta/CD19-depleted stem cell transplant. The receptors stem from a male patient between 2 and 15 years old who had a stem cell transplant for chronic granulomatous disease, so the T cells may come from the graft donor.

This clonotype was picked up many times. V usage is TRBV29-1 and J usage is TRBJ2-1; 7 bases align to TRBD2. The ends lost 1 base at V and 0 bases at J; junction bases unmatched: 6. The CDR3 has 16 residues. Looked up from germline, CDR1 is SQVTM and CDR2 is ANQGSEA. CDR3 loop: CSVEGETSLSYNEQFF. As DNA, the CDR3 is TGCAGCGTTGAAGGGGAGACTAGCCTCTCCTACAATGAGCAGTTCTTC.

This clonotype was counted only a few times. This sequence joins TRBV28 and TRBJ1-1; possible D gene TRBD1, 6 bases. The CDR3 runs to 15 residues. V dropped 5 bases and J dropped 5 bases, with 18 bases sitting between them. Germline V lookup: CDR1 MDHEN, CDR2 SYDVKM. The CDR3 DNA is TGTGCCAGCAGTATAGGCCGACAGGTCCTTACTGAAGCTTTCTTT. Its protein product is CASSIGRQVLTEAFF.

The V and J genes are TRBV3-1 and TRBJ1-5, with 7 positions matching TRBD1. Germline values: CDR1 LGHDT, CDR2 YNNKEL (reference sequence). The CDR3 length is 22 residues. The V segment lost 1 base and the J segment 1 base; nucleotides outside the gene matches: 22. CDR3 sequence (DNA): TGTGCCAGCAGCCAAGGGATCCGACCAGGGGGTTCCGTTGACTTAAGCAATCAGCCCCAGCATTTT. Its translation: CASSQGIRPGGSVDLSNQPQHF.

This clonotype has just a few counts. CDR3 loop: CASRKPGDEKLFF. The CDR3 DNA sequence: TGTGCCAGTAGAAAACCAGGGGATGAAAAACTGTTTTTT. The chain has TRBV28 and TRBJ1-4; a possible D gene is TRBD1 (6 bases). V gave up 9 bases and J gave up 6 bases, with 14 bases separating them. The germline CDR1 and CDR2 sequences are MDHEN and SYDVKM. The CDR3 has 13 residues.

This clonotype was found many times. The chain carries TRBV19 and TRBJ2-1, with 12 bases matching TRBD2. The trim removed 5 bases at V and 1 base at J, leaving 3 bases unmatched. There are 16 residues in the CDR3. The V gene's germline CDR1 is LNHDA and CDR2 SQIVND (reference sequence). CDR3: CASSSLAGGSYNEQFF. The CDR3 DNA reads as TGTGCCAGTAGTTCACTAGCGGGAGGTTCCTACAATGAGCAGTTCTTC.

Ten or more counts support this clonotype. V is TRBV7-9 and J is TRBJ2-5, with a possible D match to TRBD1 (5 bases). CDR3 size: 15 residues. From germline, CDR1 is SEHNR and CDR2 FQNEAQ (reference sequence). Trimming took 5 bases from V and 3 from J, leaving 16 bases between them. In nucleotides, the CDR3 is TGTGCCAGCAGCGCAATACAGGAATGGGAAGAGACCCAGTACTTC. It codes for CASSAIQEWEETQYF.

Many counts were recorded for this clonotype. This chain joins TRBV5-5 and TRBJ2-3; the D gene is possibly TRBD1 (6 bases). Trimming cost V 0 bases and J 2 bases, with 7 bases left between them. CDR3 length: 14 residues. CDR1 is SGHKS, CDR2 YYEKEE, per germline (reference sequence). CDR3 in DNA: TGTGCCAGCAGCTTGGACAGGGCCACAGATACGCAGTATTTT. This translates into CASSLDRATDTQYF.

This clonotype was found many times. The CDR3 is CASSPQLGAASNTGELFF. The CDR3 bases are TGTGCCAGCTCACCACAACTTGGTGCAGCTTCGAACACCGGGGAGCTGTTTTTT. This rearrangement joins TRBV18 to TRBJ2-2; unclear D gene. Trimming took off 1 base at V and 0 bases at J, with 15 bases between the two ends. Germline CDR1 is KGHSH and CDR2 is LQKENI. The CDR3 has 18 amino acids.

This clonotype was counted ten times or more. CDR3 bases: TGCAGCGTTGAAGTAAAGCGAACCGAAGCTTTCTTT. It codes for CSVEVKRTEAFF. The rearrangement joins TRBV29-1 to TRBJ1-1; no definite D call. CDR1 is SQVTM and CDR2 is ANQGSEA in the germline V gene. V shed 1 base and J shed 8 bases, with 11 bases lying between them. The CDR3 loop spans 12 amino acids.

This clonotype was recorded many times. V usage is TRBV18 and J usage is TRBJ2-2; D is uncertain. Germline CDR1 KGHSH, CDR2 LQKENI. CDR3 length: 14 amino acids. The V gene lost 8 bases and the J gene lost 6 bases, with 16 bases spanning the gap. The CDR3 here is CASAVARGAGELFF. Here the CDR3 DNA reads TGTGCCAGCGCCGTCGCGCGAGGCGCCGGGGAGCTGTTTTTT.

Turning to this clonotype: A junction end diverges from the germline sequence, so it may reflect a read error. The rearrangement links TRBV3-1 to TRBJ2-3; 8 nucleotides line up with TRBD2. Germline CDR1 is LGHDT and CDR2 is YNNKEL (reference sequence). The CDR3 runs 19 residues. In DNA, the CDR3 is TGTGCCTGCAGCCAAGAAGGTCTCCCGGGGGGGATTAGCACAGATACGCAGTATTTT. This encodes CACSQEGLPGGISTDTQYF.

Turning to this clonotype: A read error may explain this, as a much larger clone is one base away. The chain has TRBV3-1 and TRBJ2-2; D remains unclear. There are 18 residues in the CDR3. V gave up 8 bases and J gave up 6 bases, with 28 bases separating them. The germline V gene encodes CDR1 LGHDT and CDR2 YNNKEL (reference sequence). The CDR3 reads CASCVARKVENHPGELFF. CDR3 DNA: TGTGCCAGCTGCGTGGCACGTAAGGTGGAGAACCATCCCGGGGAGCTGTTTTTT.

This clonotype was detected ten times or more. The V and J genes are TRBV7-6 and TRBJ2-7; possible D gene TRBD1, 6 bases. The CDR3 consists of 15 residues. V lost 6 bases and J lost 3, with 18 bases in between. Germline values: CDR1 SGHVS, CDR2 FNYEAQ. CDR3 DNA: TGTGCCAGCAGTCCAGGGGTAATTAGTAGCTACGAGCAGTACTTC. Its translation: CASSPGVISSYEQYF.

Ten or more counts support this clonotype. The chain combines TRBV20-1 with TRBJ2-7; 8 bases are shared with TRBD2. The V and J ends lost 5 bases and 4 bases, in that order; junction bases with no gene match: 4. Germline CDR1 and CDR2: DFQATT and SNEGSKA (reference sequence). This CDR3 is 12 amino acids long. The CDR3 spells CSAAPGGYEQYF. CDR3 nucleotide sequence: TGCAGTGCTGCGCCGGGAGGGTACGAGCAGTACTTC.

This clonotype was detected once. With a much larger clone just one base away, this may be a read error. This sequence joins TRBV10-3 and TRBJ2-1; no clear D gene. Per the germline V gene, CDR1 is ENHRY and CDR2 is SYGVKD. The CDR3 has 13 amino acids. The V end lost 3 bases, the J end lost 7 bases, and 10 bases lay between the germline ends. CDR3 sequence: CAISDLRVNEQFF. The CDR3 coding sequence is TGTGCCATCAGTGACCTAAGGGTGAATGAGCAGTTCTTC.

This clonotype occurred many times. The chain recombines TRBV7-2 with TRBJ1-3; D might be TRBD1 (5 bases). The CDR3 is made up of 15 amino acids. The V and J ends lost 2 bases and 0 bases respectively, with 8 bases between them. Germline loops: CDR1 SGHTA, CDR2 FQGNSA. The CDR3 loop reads CASSLWGPSGNTIYF. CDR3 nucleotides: TGTGCCAGCAGCTTATGGGGCCCCTCTGGAAACACCATATATTTT. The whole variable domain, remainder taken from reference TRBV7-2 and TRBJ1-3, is GAGVSQSPSNKVTEKGKDVELRCDPISGHTALYWYRQSLGQGLEFLIYFQGNSAPDKSGLPSDRFSAERTGGSVSTLTIQRTQQEDSAVYLCASSLWGPSGNTIYFGEGSWLTVV.

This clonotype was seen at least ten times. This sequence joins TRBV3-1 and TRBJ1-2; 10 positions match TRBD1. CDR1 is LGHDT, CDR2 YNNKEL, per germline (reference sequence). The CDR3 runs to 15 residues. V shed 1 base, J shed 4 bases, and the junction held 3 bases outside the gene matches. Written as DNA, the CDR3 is TGTGCCAGCAGCCAAGGACAGGGGGCCCCCTATGGCTACACCTTC. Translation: CASSQGQGAPYGYTF.

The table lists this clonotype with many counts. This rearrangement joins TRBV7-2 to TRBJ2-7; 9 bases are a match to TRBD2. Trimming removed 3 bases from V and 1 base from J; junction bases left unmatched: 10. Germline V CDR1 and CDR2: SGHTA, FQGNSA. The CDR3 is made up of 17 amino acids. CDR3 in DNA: TGTGCCAGCAGCTTTTATCCAGCGGGGGGACTATCCTACGAGCAGTACTTC. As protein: CASSFYPAGGLSYEQYF.

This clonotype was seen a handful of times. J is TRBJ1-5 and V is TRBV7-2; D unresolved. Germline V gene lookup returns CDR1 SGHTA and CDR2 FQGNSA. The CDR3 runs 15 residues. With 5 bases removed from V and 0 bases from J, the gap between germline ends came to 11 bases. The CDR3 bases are TGTGCCAGCAGCCCCCTAGGTCTTAGCAATCAGCCCCAGCATTTT. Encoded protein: CASSPLGLSNQPQHF.

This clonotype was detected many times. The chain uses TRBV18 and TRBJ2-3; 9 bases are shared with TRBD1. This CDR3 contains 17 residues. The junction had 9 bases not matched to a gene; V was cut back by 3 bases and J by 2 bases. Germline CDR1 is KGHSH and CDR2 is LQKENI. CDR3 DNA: TGTGCCAGCTCACCCCGGGACAGGGAGAGACACACAGATACGCAGTATTTT. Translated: CASSPRDRERHTDTQYF.

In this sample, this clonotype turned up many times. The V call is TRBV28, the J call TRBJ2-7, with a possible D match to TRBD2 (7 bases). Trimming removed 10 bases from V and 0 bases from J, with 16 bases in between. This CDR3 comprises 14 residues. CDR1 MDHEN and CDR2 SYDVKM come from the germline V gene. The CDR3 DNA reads TGTGCCATTACCGGGGGGCCAAACTCCTACGAGCAGTACTTC. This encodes CAITGGPNSYEQYF.

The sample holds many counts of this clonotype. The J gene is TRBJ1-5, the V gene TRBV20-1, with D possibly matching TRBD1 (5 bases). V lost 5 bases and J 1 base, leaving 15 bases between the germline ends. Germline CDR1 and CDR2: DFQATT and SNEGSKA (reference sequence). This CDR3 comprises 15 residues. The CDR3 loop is CSAHQGGGSNQPQHF. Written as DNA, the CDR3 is TGCAGTGCTCACCAGGGTGGAGGGAGCAATCAGCCCCAGCATTTT.

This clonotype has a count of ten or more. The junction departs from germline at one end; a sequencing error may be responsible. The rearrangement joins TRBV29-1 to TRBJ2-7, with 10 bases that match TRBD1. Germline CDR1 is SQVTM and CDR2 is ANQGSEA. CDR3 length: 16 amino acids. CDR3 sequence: CSVASTGTGVSHEQYF. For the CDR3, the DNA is TGCAGCGTTGCTTCAACCGGGACAGGGGTCTCCCACGAGCAGTACTTC.

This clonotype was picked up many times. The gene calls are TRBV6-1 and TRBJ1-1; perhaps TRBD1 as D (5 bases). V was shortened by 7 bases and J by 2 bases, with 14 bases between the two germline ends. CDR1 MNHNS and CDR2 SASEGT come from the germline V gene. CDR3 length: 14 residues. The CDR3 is CASTRREVNTEAFF. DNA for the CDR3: TGTGCCAGCACTCGCAGGGAAGTAAACACTGAAGCTTTCTTT.

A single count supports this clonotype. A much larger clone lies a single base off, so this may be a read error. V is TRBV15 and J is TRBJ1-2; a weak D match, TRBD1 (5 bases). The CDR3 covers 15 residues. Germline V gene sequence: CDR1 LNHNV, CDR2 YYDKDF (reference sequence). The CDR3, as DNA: TGTGCCACCAGCAGAGATAGAGGGACCCTCTATGGCTGCACCTTC. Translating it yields CATSRDRGTLYGCTF.

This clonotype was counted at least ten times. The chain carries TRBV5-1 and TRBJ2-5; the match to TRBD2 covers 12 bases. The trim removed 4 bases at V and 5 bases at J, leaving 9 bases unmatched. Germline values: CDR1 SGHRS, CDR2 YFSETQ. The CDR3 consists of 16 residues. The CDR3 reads CASSPRLAGDMETQYF. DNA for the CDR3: TGCGCCAGCAGCCCAAGACTAGCGGGAGATATGGAGACCCAGTACTTC.

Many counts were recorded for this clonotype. In DNA form, the CDR3 reads TGCGCCAGCAGCTTGGATAGAGAAGCTTTCTTT. Translating it yields CASSLDREAFF. The V call is TRBV5-1, the J call TRBJ1-1; no firm D call. There are 11 residues in the CDR3. Trimming cost V 0 bases and J 8 bases, with 5 bases left between them. Germline V gene lookup returns CDR1 SGHRS and CDR2 YFSETQ.

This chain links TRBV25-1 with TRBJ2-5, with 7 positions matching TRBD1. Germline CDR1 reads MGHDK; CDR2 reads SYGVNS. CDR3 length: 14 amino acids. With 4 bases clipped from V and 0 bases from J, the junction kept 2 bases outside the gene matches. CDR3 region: CASSVGTDQETQYF. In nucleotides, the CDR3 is TGTGCCAGCAGTGTGGGGACAGACCAAGAGACCCAGTACTTC.

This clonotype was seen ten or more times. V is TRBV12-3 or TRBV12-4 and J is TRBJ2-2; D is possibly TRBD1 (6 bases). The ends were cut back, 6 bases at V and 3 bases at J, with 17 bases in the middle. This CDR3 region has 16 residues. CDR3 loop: CASSTNRVRDTGELFF. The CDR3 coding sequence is TGTGCCAGCAGCACAAACAGGGTTAGAGACACCGGGGAGCTGTTTTTT.

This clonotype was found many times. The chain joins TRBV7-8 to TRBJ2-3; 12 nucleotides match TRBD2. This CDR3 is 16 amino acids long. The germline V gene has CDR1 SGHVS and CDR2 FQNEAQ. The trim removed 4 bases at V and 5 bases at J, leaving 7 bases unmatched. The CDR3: CASSYLAGGLGDTQYF. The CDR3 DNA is TGTGCCAGCAGCTATCTAGCGGGGGGGCTCGGAGATACGCAGTATTTT.

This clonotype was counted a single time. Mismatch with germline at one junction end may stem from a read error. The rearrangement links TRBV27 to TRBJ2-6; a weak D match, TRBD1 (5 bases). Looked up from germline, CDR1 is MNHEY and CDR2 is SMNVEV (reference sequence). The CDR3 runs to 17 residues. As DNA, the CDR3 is TGTGCCAGCAGTTCGATACCGACAGAACCTGGGGCCTACGTCCCGACTTTC. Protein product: CASSSIPTEPGAYVPTF.